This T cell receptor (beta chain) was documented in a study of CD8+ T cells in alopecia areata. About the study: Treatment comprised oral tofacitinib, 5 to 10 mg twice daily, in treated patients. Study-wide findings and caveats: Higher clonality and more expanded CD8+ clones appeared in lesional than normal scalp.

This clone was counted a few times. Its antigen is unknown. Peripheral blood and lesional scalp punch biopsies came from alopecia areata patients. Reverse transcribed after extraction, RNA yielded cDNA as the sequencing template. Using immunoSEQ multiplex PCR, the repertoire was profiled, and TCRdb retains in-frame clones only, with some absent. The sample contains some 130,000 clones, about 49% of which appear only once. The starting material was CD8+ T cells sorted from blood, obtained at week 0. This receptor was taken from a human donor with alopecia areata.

As DNA, the CDR3 is TGTGCCAGCGGCGAAAGGGAGCTGTTTTTT. Its translation: CASGERELFF. The chain joins TRBV6-6 to TRBJ2-2; D unclear. The CDR3 has 10 amino acids. V dropped 8 bases and J dropped 9 bases, with 7 bases sitting between them. The germline V gene has CDR1 MNHNY and CDR2 SVGAGI (reference sequence).